Listed below are T cell receptor beta chains from one sample, sequenced in a study of cytomegalovirus exposure and HLA in healthy donors. This table comes from immunoSEQ multiplex PCR, and its TCRdb copy is limited to in-frame clones, with some not included. There are roughly 200,000 clones in the sample; 83% occur only once, and approximately 1.8% lies in the top ten. The sequencing sample was made of PBMCs. These receptors were collected from a man between 40 and 49 years old in good health and CMV-seropositive. CDR3s leave out the opening cysteine and the closing phenylalanine or tryptophan. Each record gives: V gene, J gene, CDR3 protein.

V: TRBV5-1; J: TRBJ2-2; CDR3: ASSGQGASGELF
V: TRBV10-3; J: TRBJ2-5; CDR3: AISEGLAGGPRRETQY
V: TRBV28; J: TRBJ2-3; CDR3: ASSLRMLGGRSTDTQY
V: TRBV7-8; J: TRBJ2-5; CDR3: ASSLAGQIKVETQY
V: TRBV5-1; J: TRBJ2-1; CDR3: ASSLEGTSGSFNEQF
V: TRBV6-6; J: TRBJ2-2; CDR3: ASSRQGSAGELF
V: TRBV7-9; J: TRBJ2-6; CDR3: ASSSRDRRNSGANGLT
V: TRBV7-8; J: TRBJ2-1; CDR3: ASSPRDREHEQF
V: TRBV19; J: TRBJ1-1; CDR3: ASSVQPSAAF
V: TRBV6-5; J: TRBJ1-5; CDR3: ASSATGLDNQPQH
V: TRBV29-1; J: TRBJ1-1; CDR3: SVAVVEAF
V: TRBV7-9; J: .; CDR3: ASSGGHFPPYEQY
V: TRBV7-2; J: TRBJ2-7; CDR3: ASSLGTGTEEQY
V: TRBV19; J: TRBJ1-1; CDR3: ASRDRMNTEAF
V: TRBV2; J: TRBJ2-7; CDR3: ASSELAAAYEQY
V: TRBV5-5; J: TRBJ1-6; CDR3: ASSLMTGNSPLH
V: TRBV4-1; J: TRBJ2-7; CDR3: ASSQGLNSVLGEQY
V: TRBV7-6; J: TRBJ2-3; CDR3: ASGTRGGISTDTQY
V: TRBV30; J: TRBJ1-5; CDR3: AWSHGQVQQPQH
V: TRBV11-2; J: .; CDR3: ASSFTYASSTGSSYEQY
V: TRBV2; J: TRBJ1-1; CDR3: ASSPDGGNTEAF
V: TRBV5-4; J: TRBJ1-2; CDR3: ASSLLGQGIYGYT
V: TRBV2; J: TRBJ1-3; CDR3: ASSAGIVGNTIY
V: TRBV6-6; J: TRBJ1-1; CDR3: ASSHRDRNTEAF
V: TRBV15; J: TRBJ2-1; CDR3: ATSSRDRGINEQF
V: TRBV4-3; J: TRBJ2-1; CDR3: ASSKREGRYNEQF
V: TRBV4-2; J: TRBJ1-4; CDR3: ASSPPDRDEKLF
V: TRBV7-3; J: TRBJ2-2; CDR3: ASSPSGTGELF